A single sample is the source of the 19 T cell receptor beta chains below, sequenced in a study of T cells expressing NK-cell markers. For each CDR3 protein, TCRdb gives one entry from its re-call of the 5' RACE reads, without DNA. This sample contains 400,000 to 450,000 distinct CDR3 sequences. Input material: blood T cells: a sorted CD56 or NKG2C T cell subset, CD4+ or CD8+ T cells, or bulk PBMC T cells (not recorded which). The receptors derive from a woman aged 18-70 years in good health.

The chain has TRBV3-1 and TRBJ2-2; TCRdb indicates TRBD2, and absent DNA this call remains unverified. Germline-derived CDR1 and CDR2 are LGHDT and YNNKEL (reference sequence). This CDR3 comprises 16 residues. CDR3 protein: CASSQDPSGKSGELFF.

The CDR3 sequence: CASSYSVGAGSNQPQHF. V is TRBV6-5 and J is TRBJ1-5; the TCRdb D gene call, TRBD1, has no DNA to confirm it. The V gene's germline CDR1 is MNHEY and CDR2 SVGAGI. The CDR3 has 17 amino acids.

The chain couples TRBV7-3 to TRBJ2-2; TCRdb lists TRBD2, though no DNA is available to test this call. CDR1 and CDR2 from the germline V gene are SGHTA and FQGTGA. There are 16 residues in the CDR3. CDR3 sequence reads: CASSHRLAGGPGELFF.

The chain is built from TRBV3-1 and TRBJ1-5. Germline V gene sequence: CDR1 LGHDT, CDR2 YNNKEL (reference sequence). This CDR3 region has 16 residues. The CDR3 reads CASSQPTGREDQPQHF.

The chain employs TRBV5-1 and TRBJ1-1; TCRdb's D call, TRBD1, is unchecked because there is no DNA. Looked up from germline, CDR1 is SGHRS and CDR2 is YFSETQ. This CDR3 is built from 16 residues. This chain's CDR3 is CASSRWDRTMNTEAFF. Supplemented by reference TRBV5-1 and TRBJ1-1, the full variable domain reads KAGVTQTPRYLIKTRGQQVTLSCSPISGHRSVSWYQQTPGQGLQFLFEYFSETQRNKGNFPGRFSGRQFSNSRSEMNVSTLELGDSALYLCASSRWDRTMNTEAFFGQGTRLTVV.

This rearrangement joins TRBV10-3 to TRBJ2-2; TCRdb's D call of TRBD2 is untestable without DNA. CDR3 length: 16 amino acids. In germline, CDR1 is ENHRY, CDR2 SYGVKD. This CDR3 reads CAISDGGRLHTGELFF.

The CDR3 loop is CASSLPRTGENTEAFF. V is TRBV7-6 and J is TRBJ1-1; the TCRdb call, TRBD1, lacks DNA for checking. CDR1 and CDR2 (germline): SGHVS, FNYEAQ. This CDR3 is built from 16 residues.

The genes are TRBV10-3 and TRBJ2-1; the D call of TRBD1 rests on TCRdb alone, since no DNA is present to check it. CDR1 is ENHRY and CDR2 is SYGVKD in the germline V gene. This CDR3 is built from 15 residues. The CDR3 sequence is CAINRTGGLRVCGFF.

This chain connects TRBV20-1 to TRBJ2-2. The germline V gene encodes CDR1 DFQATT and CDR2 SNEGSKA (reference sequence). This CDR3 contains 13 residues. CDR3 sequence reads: CSASEGNTGELFF.

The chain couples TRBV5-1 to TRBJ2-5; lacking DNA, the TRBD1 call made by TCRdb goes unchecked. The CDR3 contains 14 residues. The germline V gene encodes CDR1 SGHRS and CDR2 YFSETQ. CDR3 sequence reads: CASSLWGLQETQYF.

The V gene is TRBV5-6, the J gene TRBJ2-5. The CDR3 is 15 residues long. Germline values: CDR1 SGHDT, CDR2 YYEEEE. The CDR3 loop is CASSFWGSGQETQYF.

The CDR3 here is CASSLLGLDRETQYF. The chain uses TRBV27 and TRBJ2-5; TCRdb designates TRBD1, a call that cannot be tested without DNA. CDR1 is MNHEY and CDR2 is SMNVEV in the germline V gene (reference sequence). The CDR3 contains 15 residues.

The CDR3 loop reads CASLPVGRGTDTQYF. The chain carries TRBV27 and TRBJ2-3; the D gene TCRdb calls, TRBD1, cannot be checked with no DNA. This CDR3 is built from 15 residues. Germline loops: CDR1 MNHEY, CDR2 SMNVEV (reference sequence).

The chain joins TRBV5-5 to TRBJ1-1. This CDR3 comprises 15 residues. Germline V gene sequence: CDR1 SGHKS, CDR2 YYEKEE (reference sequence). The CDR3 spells CASSLAGIGHTEAFF.

The CDR3 spells CSARDQAGALYNEQFF. The J gene is TRBJ2-1, the V gene TRBV20-1; the TCRdb call, TRBD2, lacks DNA for checking. CDR1 and CDR2 from the germline V gene are DFQATT and SNEGSKA (reference sequence). There are 16 residues in the CDR3.

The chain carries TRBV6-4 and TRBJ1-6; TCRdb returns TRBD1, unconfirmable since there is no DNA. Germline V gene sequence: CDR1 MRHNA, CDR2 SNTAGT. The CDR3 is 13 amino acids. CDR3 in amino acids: CASRATGDSPLHF.

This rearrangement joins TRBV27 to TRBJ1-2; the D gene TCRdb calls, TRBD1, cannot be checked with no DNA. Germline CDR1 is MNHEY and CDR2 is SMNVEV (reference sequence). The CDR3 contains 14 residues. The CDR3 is CASSLEQGRGGYTF.

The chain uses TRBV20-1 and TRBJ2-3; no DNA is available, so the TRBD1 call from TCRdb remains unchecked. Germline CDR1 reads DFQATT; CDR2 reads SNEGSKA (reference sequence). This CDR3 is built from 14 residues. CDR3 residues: CSAKLRGGHDTQYF.

CDR3 amino acids: CASSLRGPLTEAFF. This rearrangement joins TRBV28 to TRBJ1-1; TCRdb indicates TRBD1, and absent DNA this call remains unverified. The CDR3 is 14 residues long. Germline V CDR1 and CDR2: MDHEN, SYDVKM. The variable domain in full, with the rest retrieved from reference TRBV28 and TRBJ1-1, is DVKVTQSSRYLVKRTGEKVFLECVQDMDHENMFWYRQDPGLGLRLIYFSYDVKMKEKGDIPEGYSVSREKKERFSLILESASTNQTSMYLCASSLRGPLTEAFFGQGTRLTVV.